Listed below are T cell receptor beta chains from one sample, sequenced in a study of T cells in Graves' hyperthyroidism and ophthalmopathy. TCRdb itself ran the multiplex PCR reads through MiXCR, one entry per CDR3 protein. The table records about 360,000 distinct CDR3 sequences, 13% of them present only once. The source material was blood. These TCRs come from a woman aged 18-30 years with Graves' hyperthyroidism. Each CDR3 is given with its conserved first and last residue. A D gene is named only where the DNA matches it firmly. Not every row has a clone size; where given, it reads once, few, many or a size class.

>NA|17|TRBJ2-7|TRBD1|TRBV20-1
CSASGTGRGLSPYEQYF
TGCAGTGCATCCGGGACAGGGAGGGGCTTAAGCCCCTACGAGCAGTACTTC
>many|13|TRBJ1-5|NA|TRBV11-2
CASSIGRDGPQHF
TGTGCCAGCAGTATTGGACGGGACGGGCCCCAGCATTTT
>many|13|TRBJ1-2|NA|TRBV2
CASNRDNSYGYTF
TGTGCCAGCAACCGGGACAACAGCTATGGCTACACCTTC
>few|16|TRBJ1-3|NA|TRBV7-2
CASSFVPSGAGNTIYF
TGTGCCAGCAGCTTTGTGCCATCAGGGGCTGGAAACACCATATATTTT
>few|17|TRBJ2-7|TRBD2|TRBV29-1
CSVRTGVTSGRATEQYF
TGCAGCGTTAGAACAGGGGTCACAAGCGGGAGGGCCACCGAGCAGTACTTC
>many|15|TRBJ1-2|NA|TRBV18
CASSRRLAGDRGYTF
TGTGCCAGCTCACGACGACTTGCGGGGGATCGTGGCTACACCTTC
>many|13|TRBJ2-2|NA|TRBV29-1
CSIPGPHTGELFF
TGCAGCATCCCCGGGCCACACACCGGGGAGCTGTTTTTT
>NA|17|TRBJ2-2|NA|TRBV7-9
CASSLGPDGPHTGELFF
TGTGCCAGCAGCTTAGGCCCGGACGGTCCTCACACCGGGGAGCTGTTTTTT
>many|13|TRBJ1-1|NA|TRBV7-2
CASSQQGSEVAFF
TGTGCCAGCAGCCAACAGGGTTCAGAGGTGGCTTTCTTT
>many|13|TRBJ2-3|NA|TRBV11-3
CASSSTRGDTQYF
TGTGCCAGCAGCTCGACACGAGGAGATACGCAGTATTTT
>few|18|TRBJ1-1|TRBD1|TRBV12-3/TRBV12-4
CASSSSMGQGATYTEAFF
TGTGCCAGCAGTTCATCAATGGGACAGGGGGCTACGTATACTGAAGCTTTCTTT
>NA|16|TRBJ2-6|NA|TRBV7-2
CASSPGLPSGANVLTF
TGTGCCAGCAGCCCGGGACTGCCCTCTGGGGCCAACGTCCTGACTTTC
>many|14|TRBJ1-1|NA|TRBV5-1
CASSLGHMNTEAFF
TGCGCCAGCAGCTTAGGACATATGAACACTGAAGCTTTCTTT
>NA|11|TRBJ2-1|NA|TRBV20-1
CSGAGPYEQFF
TGCAGTGGTGCTGGCCCTTACGAGCAGTTCTTC
>many|14|TRBJ1-1|NA|TRBV12-3/TRBV12-4
CASTPGQIAGEAFF
TGTGCCAGCACCCCCGGACAGATCGCGGGTGAAGCTTTCTTT
>many|14|TRBJ2-2|NA|TRBV28
CASSWGPNTGELFF
TGTGCCAGCAGTTGGGGACCGAACACCGGGGAGCTGTTTTTT
>NA|17|TRBJ2-2|NA|TRBV15
CATSRVQGLTNTGELFF
TGTGCCACCAGCAGAGTTCAGGGCCTCACGAACACCGGGGAGCTGTTTTTT